These 20 T cell receptor beta chains were all obtained from the same sample, sequenced in a study of cytomegalovirus exposure and HLA in healthy donors. Vbeta (60) and Jbeta (13) primers were used in the PCR. Libraries were prepared by immunoSEQ multiplex PCR; TCRdb keeps only in-frame clonotypes and omits some of them. The sample gives 150,000 to 200,000 clones, nearly 80% of which show up once; 4.5% to 7.5% is in the top ten. The sequenced material came from PBMCs. These receptors came from a woman aged 25 to 45 in good health and CMV-seropositive.

This rearrangement joins TRBV19 to TRBJ1-5; 8 bases match TRBD1. The V segment lost 3 bases and the J segment 4 bases; nucleotides outside the gene matches: 5. The length of the CDR3 is 15 residues. CDR1 and CDR2 (germline): LNHDA, SQIVND (reference sequence). CDR3 in amino acids: CASSITGGPNQPQHF. The CDR3 coding sequence is TGTGCCAGTAGTATTACAGGGGGGCCAAATCAGCCCCAGCATTTT.

The V and J genes are TRBV7-9 and TRBJ2-7; D is perhaps TRBD1 (6 bases). Germline lookup yields CDR1 SEHNR and CDR2 FQNEAQ (reference sequence). This CDR3 region has 14 residues. Deletions cut 5 bases from V and 2 bases from J, with 13 bases between. CDR3 protein: CASSEQGNPYEQYF. The CDR3 nucleotides are TGTGCCAGCAGCGAACAGGGAAACCCCTACGAGCAGTACTTC.

The genes are TRBV25-1 and TRBJ1-1; D is perhaps TRBD1 (5 bases). CDR1 and CDR2 from the germline V gene are MGHDK and SYGVNS. Trimming stripped 1 base from V and 6 bases from J, with 21 bases between. This CDR3 contains 17 residues. The CDR3 sequence: CASSEFGSLMGRPEAFF. For the CDR3, the DNA is TGTGCCAGCAGTGAATTTGGGTCGTTGATGGGGCGACCTGAAGCTTTCTTT.

Only a few counts were recorded for this clone. The gene calls are TRBV29-1 and TRBJ1-2; a possible D gene is TRBD1 (5 bases). Germline V lookup: CDR1 SQVTM, CDR2 ANQGSEA. CDR3 length: 12 residues. V shed 8 bases and J shed 5 bases, with 15 bases lying between them. CDR3 sequence (DNA): TGCAGCTCGCTGGGGACTTATTATGGCTACACCTTC. Protein product: CSSLGTYYGYTF.

Only a few counts were recorded for this clone. The chain joins TRBV19 to TRBJ1-2, with D perhaps matching TRBD1 (5 bases). Per the germline V gene, CDR1 is LNHDA and CDR2 is SQIVND (reference sequence). The CDR3 runs to 19 residues. Trimming removed 3 bases at V and 5 bases at J, with 28 bases between. CDR3 coding DNA: TGTGCCAGTAGTATTTCTTTAAGACAGCCACTCGGAGATAGGTATGGCTACACCTTC. It codes for CASSISLRQPLGDRYGYTF.

The chain uses TRBV4-1 and TRBJ1-2, with TRBD1 matching 7 bases. Looked up from germline, CDR1 is MGHRA and CDR2 is YSYEKL. This CDR3 has 17 residues. V shed 5 bases, J shed 8 bases, and the junction held 20 bases outside the gene matches. CDR3 sequence: CASSSPAGQDPGRGYTF. The CDR3 coding sequence is TGCGCCAGCAGCTCACCCGCAGGACAGGACCCGGGGCGGGGCTACACCTTC.

The chain joins TRBV5-1 to TRBJ1-2; D call uncertain. Germline assignment: CDR1 SGHRS and CDR2 YFSETQ. V lost 0 bases, J lost 6 bases, and 9 bases lay in between. The CDR3 is made up of 13 amino acids. CDR3 bases: TGCGCCAGCAGCTTGGGGTCAACAGATGGCTACACCTTC. Residues: CASSLGSTDGYTF.

This rearrangement joins TRBV7-9 to TRBJ1-3, with D unresolved. The V and J ends lost 3 bases and 1 base respectively, with 13 bases between them. This CDR3 comprises 16 residues. The V gene's germline CDR1 is SEHNR and CDR2 FQNEAQ (reference sequence). DNA of the CDR3: TGTGCCAGCAGCTTTGATTTTCAAACATCTGGAAACACCATATATTTT. Translated, it gives CASSFDFQTSGNTIYF.

CDR3 region: CASSPRGAGYQPQHF. The CDR3 bases are TGTGCCAGCAGTCCACGGGGGGCGGGATATCAGCCCCAGCATTTT. The rearrangement joins TRBV27 to TRBJ1-5; tentatively, D is TRBD1 (6 bases). Trimming removed 5 bases from V and 5 bases from J, with 16 bases in between. The V gene's germline CDR1 is MNHEY and CDR2 SMNVEV (reference sequence). CDR3 length equals 15 residues.

The rearrangement uses TRBV9 and TRBJ2-7, with a tentative D call TRBD2 (6 bases). The CDR3 spans 15 residues. The V gene's germline CDR1 is SGDLS and CDR2 YYNGEE. Between the trimmed V and J ends, which lost 1 base and 0 bases, there was a span of 11 bases. The CDR3 reads CASSVRPGSSYEQYF. CDR3 DNA sequence: TGTGCCAGCAGCGTACGACCCGGGAGCTCCTACGAGCAGTACTTC.

The genes are TRBV4-2 and TRBJ1-2, with a tentative D call TRBD1 (6 bases). Between the trimmed V and J ends, which lost 1 base and 4 bases, there was a span of 16 bases. The CDR3 loop spans 16 amino acids. Germline CDR1 LGHNA, CDR2 YNFKEQ. CDR3 sequence: CASSQVPRDTIYGYTF. CDR3 coding DNA: TGTGCCAGCAGCCAAGTCCCACGGGACACTATCTATGGCTACACCTTC.

The chain combines TRBV29-1 with TRBJ2-1; a weak D match, TRBD2 (6 bases). The germline CDR1 and CDR2 sequences are SQVTM and ANQGSEA. This CDR3 is 16 amino acids long. With 3 bases removed from V and 2 bases from J, the gap between germline ends came to 17 bases. The DNA of the CDR3 is TGCAGCGTTGAGGAGGGATGGGATTTTCCCTACAATGAGCAGTTCTTC. It yields the protein CSVEEGWDFPYNEQFF.

V usage is TRBV19 and J usage is TRBJ1-2, with no clear D. V was trimmed by 1 base and J by 2 bases, leaving 11 bases between them. Germline V gene sequence: CDR1 LNHDA, CDR2 SQIVND (reference sequence). The CDR3 length is 15 residues. The CDR3 DNA is TGTGCCAGTAGTATAGCTGGTCCAGCGAACTATGGCTACACCTTC. Its protein is CASSIAGPANYGYTF.

The CDR3 DNA reads as TGTGCCAGCAGCTTAGCCTATGCGGGACTCTTAAACACTGAAGCTTTCTTT. It is translated as CASSLAYAGLLNTEAFF. The chain uses TRBV7-8 and TRBJ1-1; a weak D match, TRBD1 (5 bases). V was shortened by 0 bases and J by 2 bases, with 16 bases between the two germline ends. Germline loops: CDR1 SGHVS, CDR2 FQNEAQ. The length of the CDR3 is 17 residues.

The V and J genes are TRBV5-8 and TRBJ2-1; tentatively, D is TRBD1 (6 bases). Germline V lookup: CDR1 SGHTS, CDR2 YDEGEE. Trimming shortened V by 6 bases and J by 7 bases, and 17 bases separated the two germline ends. The CDR3 has 14 amino acids. CDR3 sequence reads: CASKNRAGINEQFF. For the CDR3, the DNA is TGTGCCAGCAAGAACAGGGCCGGGATTAATGAGCAGTTCTTC.

This chain connects TRBV6-1 to TRBJ1-1; TRBD1 matches at 7 bases. After removal of 11 bases from V and 6 bases from J, the junction contained 15 bases not matched to a gene. Germline lookup yields CDR1 MNHNS and CDR2 SASEGT. The CDR3 totals 14 residues. CDR3 DNA: TGTGCCGTATTTATGTTAGGGGGCCTCGCTGAAGCTTTCTTT. Protein sequence: CAVFMLGGLAEAFF.

The DNA of the CDR3 is TGTGCCAGCAGCTTAGCGTCCGGGGGCTCCTACGAGCAGTACTTC. Its translation: CASSLASGGSYEQYF. The rearrangement joins TRBV7-6 to TRBJ2-7; weak D call: TRBD2 (6 bases). Germline loops: CDR1 SGHVS, CDR2 FNYEAQ. V was shortened by 0 bases and J by 0 bases, with 9 bases between the two germline ends. CDR3 size: 15 residues. Full variable domain (missing parts from reference TRBV7-6 and TRBJ2-7): GAGVSQSPRYKVTKRGQDVALRCDPISGHVSLYWYRQALGQGPEFLTYFNYEAQQDKSGLPNDRFSAERPEGSISTLTIQRTEQRDSAMYRCASSLASGGSYEQYFGPGTRLTVT.

The V gene is TRBV28, the J gene TRBJ1-2, with D possibly being TRBD1 (6 bases). Trimming pared 8 bases from V and 5 bases from J, leaving 12 bases between. Germline V CDR1 and CDR2: MDHEN, SYDVKM. The CDR3 spans 12 residues. The CDR3 DNA follows: TGTGCCAGCGCAGGGGTGGAATATGGCTACACCTTC. This encodes CASAGVEYGYTF.

The chain recombines TRBV5-6 with TRBJ2-7, with 12 positions matching TRBD1. The CDR3 spans 15 residues. The germline V gene has CDR1 SGHDT and CDR2 YYEEEE. J gave up 6 bases and V 7 bases, and 11 bases lay outside the gene matches. The CDR3 sequence: CASGTTGTGGGEQYF. The CDR3 bases are TGTGCCAGCGGAACGACCGGGACAGGGGGCGGCGAGCAGTACTTC.

The chain couples TRBV6-1 to TRBJ2-7; D remains unclear. The length of the CDR3 is 11 residues. The germline V gene encodes CDR1 MNHNS and CDR2 SASEGT. Between the trimmed V and J ends, which lost 4 bases and 4 bases, there was a span of 5 bases. The CDR3 sequence is CASSGVYEQYF. The CDR3 bases are TGTGCCAGCAGTGGAGTATACGAGCAGTACTTC.